Following are 20 T cell receptor beta chains from one sample sequenced in a study of blood T cell repertoires in COVID-19. The method was immunoSEQ multiplex PCR; TCRdb's version includes in-frame clones alone and lacks a portion of them. Seen here are about 76,000 clones, about 86% observed once, and the top ten hold over 15%. The sample was peripheral blood. The receptors were sampled from a human donor in a cohort sampled during active COVID-19.

The chain couples TRBV19 to TRBJ1-1, with D maybe TRBD1 (6 bases). The germline gives CDR1 LNHDA, CDR2 SQIVND (reference sequence). The length of the CDR3 is 15 residues. V was pared by 6 bases and J by 4 bases, with 18 bases between. The CDR3 coding sequence is TGTGCCAGTAGCCCCGCCCCGCCAGGGGCCACTGAAGCTTTCTTT. Protein sequence: CASSPAPPGATEAFF.

This chain connects TRBV5-8 to TRBJ1-5; 10 positions match TRBD1. CDR1 and CDR2 (germline): SGHTS, YDEGEE. This CDR3 has 20 amino acids. The J segment lost 7 bases and the V segment lost 4 bases, leaving 23 bases of the junction unmatched. This CDR3 reads CASSHKEAGTGALVTQPQHF. The CDR3 region has the DNA TGTGCCAGCAGCCATAAGGAGGCAGGGACAGGGGCCCTAGTCACCCAGCCCCAGCATTTT.

The chain is built from TRBV5-1 and TRBJ2-2, with D uncertain. The germline V and J ends were trimmed by 1 base and 1 base, with 8 bases remaining between them. There are 15 residues in the CDR3. From germline, CDR1 is SGHRS and CDR2 YFSETQ. CDR3 protein: CASSLNPKNTGELFF. CDR3 in DNA: TGCGCCAGCAGCTTGAATCCCAAGAACACCGGGGAGCTGTTTTTT.

The chain employs TRBV6-5 and TRBJ1-1; D might be TRBD1 (6 bases). The germline V gene encodes CDR1 MNHEY and CDR2 SVGAGI. The CDR3 covers 16 residues. V was pared by 0 bases and J by 2 bases, with 13 bases between. The CDR3 nucleotides are TGTGCCAGCAGTTACTCAAGCCAGGGGATTAACACTGAAGCTTTCTTT. Amino acids: CASSYSSQGINTEAFF.

This clone has just one count. The chain is built from TRBV7-2 and TRBJ2-5; 14 bases align to TRBD2. This CDR3 is 18 amino acids long. Trimming took 1 base from V and 5 from J; bases not matched to a gene: 9. Germline V gives CDR1 SGHTA, CDR2 FQGNSA. This chain's CDR3 is CASSLVPRLAGGAETQYF. DNA of the CDR3: TGTGCCAGCAGCTTAGTCCCTCGACTAGCGGGAGGGGCGGAGACCCAGTACTTC.

This chain links TRBV13 with TRBJ1-2; D not resolved. This CDR3 has 15 residues. Per germline, CDR1 PRHDT and CDR2 FYEKMQ (reference sequence). V dropped 1 base and J dropped 3 bases, with 12 bases sitting between them. Written as DNA, the CDR3 is TGTGCCAGCAGCTTAGCGGTGCCCATTGACTATGGCTACACCTTC. It codes for CASSLAVPIDYGYTF.

The chain links TRBV5-1 to TRBJ1-2; 8 bases fit TRBD1. There are 16 residues in the CDR3. Germline CDR1 is SGHRS and CDR2 is YFSETQ. V trimming: 3 bases; J trimming: 4 bases; junction bases outside the gene matches: 11. CDR3 in DNA: TGCGCCAGCAGCTGGGGCCGGGACAGGAGTTCCTATGGCTACACCTTC. Its protein product is CASSWGRDRSSYGYTF.

V and J are TRBV3-1 (or the pseudogene TRBV3-2) and TRBJ2-7; 7 nucleotides agree with TRBD2. In germline, CDR1 is LGHDT, CDR2 YNNKEL (reference sequence). The CDR3 totals 16 residues. V lost 2 bases, J lost 5 bases, and 12 bases stayed unmatched. For the CDR3, the DNA is TGTGCCAGCAGCCAACGGGGGGTGGGAGCAGAGAACGAGCAGTACTTC. Translation gives CASSQRGVGAENEQYF.

This clone was picked up one time. This chain joins TRBV6-5 and TRBJ1-3; no clear D gene. CDR3 size: 13 residues. Trimming cost V 9 bases and J 4 bases, with 13 bases left between them. Germline lookup yields CDR1 MNHEY and CDR2 SVGAGI. CDR3 sequence reads: CASSVQAGNTIYF. The CDR3 nucleotides read TGTGCCAGTTCCGTGCAGGCCGGAAACACCATATATTTT.

This chain connects TRBV18 to TRBJ2-7; possibly TRBD1 for D (6 bases). The germline V and J ends were trimmed by 5 bases and 6 bases, with 17 bases remaining between them. Germline V gene data show CDR1 as KGHSH and CDR2 as LQKENI. The CDR3 is made up of 14 amino acids. The CDR3 sequence: CASSTGQRGSEQYF. The CDR3 nucleotides are TGTGCCAGCTCAACCGGACAGAGGGGATCCGAGCAGTACTTC.

This rearrangement joins TRBV6-5 to TRBJ2-2, with TRBD1 matching over 9 bases. J was trimmed by 4 bases and V by 7 bases; bases with no gene match: 4. CDR3 size: 14 residues. The germline CDR1 and CDR2 sequences are MNHEY and SVGAGI. This chain's CDR3 is CASTGTGITGELFF. The DNA for the CDR3 is TGTGCCAGCACCGGGACAGGGATCACCGGGGAGCTGTTTTTT.

The chain couples TRBV27 to TRBJ2-2; D may be TRBD1 (6 bases). The CDR3 loop spans 15 amino acids. Per germline, CDR1 MNHEY and CDR2 SMNVEV (reference sequence). V lost 7 bases, J lost 7 bases, and 19 bases lay in between. The CDR3 is CASTSLGGWGGELFF. The CDR3 DNA reads TGTGCCAGCACTTCGCTTGGGGGCTGGGGCGGGGAGCTGTTTTTT.

The V gene is TRBV19, the J gene TRBJ2-7; D remains ambiguous. From germline, CDR1 is LNHDA and CDR2 SQIVND (reference sequence). Trimming left V 5 bases short and J 2 bases short, with 13 bases between. The CDR3 contains 14 residues. The CDR3 sequence: CASSPYGSAYEQYF. The CDR3 DNA reads TGTGCCAGTAGTCCTTACGGGTCGGCCTACGAGCAGTACTTC.

Written as DNA, the CDR3 is TGTGCCAGCTCACCCTTCAGTGCGGGAGGGCTAACAGATACGCAGTATTTT. It is translated as CASSPFSAGGLTDTQYF. V usage is TRBV18 and J usage is TRBJ2-3; TRBD2 agrees at 9 bases. This CDR3 spans 17 amino acids. J gave up 3 bases and V 3 bases, and 10 bases lay outside the gene matches. Germline loops: CDR1 KGHSH, CDR2 LQKENI.

The chain combines TRBV6-4 with TRBJ2-3; 12 positions agree with TRBD2. Germline-derived CDR1 and CDR2 are MRHNA and SNTAGT. CDR3 length: 16 amino acids. The V segment lost 0 bases and the J segment 5 bases; nucleotides outside the gene matches: 3. In DNA, the CDR3 is TGTGCCAGCAGTGACTCGACTAGCGGGAGCGTAGATACGCAGTATTTT. Protein: CASSDSTSGSVDTQYF.

This chain uses TRBV4-3 with TRBJ1-6; D perhaps matches TRBD1 (5 bases). CDR1 and CDR2 (germline): LGHNA, YSLEER. The CDR3 has 16 amino acids. V gave up 0 bases and J gave up 6 bases, with 12 bases separating them. In DNA form, the CDR3 reads TGCGCCAGCAGCCAAGATGGGGCAAGATTTAATTCACCCCTCCACTTT. Its protein is CASSQDGARFNSPLHF.

The V gene is TRBV6-5, the J gene TRBJ1-1, with a possible D match to TRBD1 (5 bases). Germline values: CDR1 MNHEY, CDR2 SVGAGI. The V gene lost 7 bases and the J gene lost 6 bases, with 18 bases spanning the gap. This CDR3 is built from 14 residues. The CDR3 loop is CASTKPGRVAEAFF. For the CDR3, the DNA is TGTGCCAGCACTAAACCAGGGAGGGTCGCTGAAGCTTTCTTT.

This sequence joins TRBV3-1 (or the pseudogene TRBV3-2) and TRBJ2-1; D might be TRBD2 (5 bases). The V end was cut by 1 base, the J end by 0 bases, with 10 bases between. The CDR3 consists of 16 residues. Germline V gene sequence: CDR1 LGHDT, CDR2 YNNKEL (reference sequence). CDR3 sequence reads: CASSQVPGSSYNEQFF. For the CDR3, the DNA is TGTGCCAGCAGCCAAGTTCCGGGAAGCTCCTACAATGAGCAGTTCTTC.

The V gene is TRBV4-3, the J gene TRBJ1-2; D might be TRBD1 (5 bases). The CDR3 length is 14 residues. In germline, CDR1 is LGHNA, CDR2 YSLEER. Deletions cut 0 bases from V and 5 bases from J, with 10 bases between. The CDR3 sequence is CASSQDRVAYGYTF. DNA of the CDR3: TGCGCCAGCAGCCAAGACAGGGTCGCGTATGGCTACACCTTC.

J is TRBJ1-6 and V is TRBV16; a weak D match, TRBD1 (6 bases). V shed 0 bases and J shed 6 bases, with 9 bases lying between them. Germline V gene sequence: CDR1 KGHSY, CDR2 FQNENV. The length of the CDR3 is 15 residues. The CDR3 bases are TGTGCCAGCAGCCAATCAGGACAGAGTAATTCACCCCTCCACTTT. This sequence encodes CASSQSGQSNSPLHF.